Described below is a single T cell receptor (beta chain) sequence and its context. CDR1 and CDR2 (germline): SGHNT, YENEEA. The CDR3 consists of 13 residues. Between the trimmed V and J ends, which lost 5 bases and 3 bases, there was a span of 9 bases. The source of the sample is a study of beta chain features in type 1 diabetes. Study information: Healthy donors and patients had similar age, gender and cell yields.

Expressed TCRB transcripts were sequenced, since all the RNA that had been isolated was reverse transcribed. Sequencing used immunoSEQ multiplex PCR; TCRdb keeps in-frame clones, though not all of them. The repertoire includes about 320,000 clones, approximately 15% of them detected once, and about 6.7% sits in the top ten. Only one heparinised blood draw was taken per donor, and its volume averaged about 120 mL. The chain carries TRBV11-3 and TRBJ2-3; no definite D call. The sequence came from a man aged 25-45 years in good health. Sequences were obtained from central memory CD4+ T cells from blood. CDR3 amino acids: CASSPGPTDTQYF. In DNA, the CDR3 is TGTGCCAGCAGCCCCGGACCTACAGATACGCAGTATTTT.